A selection of T cell receptor beta chains follows, all from one sample in a study of T cell responses to AZD1222 COVID-19 vaccine. Sequencing used immunoSEQ multiplex PCR; TCRdb keeps in-frame clones, though not all of them. Here the sample spans 90,000 to 120,000 clones, roughly 90% being singletons. Sequencing was performed on peripheral blood, taken on day 0 of AZD1222 vaccination. The receptors shown here come from an adult in good health. The CDR3 runs from the conserved cysteine through the conserved F or W. A D gene is named only where the DNA matches it firmly. Expanded clones get a size class; other rows say once, few or many, or leave the size out.

>.|TRBJ1-4|TRBV7-9|.|14
TGTGCCAGCAGCTTGGACATGGCTAATGAAAAACTGTTTTTT
CASSLDMANEKLFF
>.|TRBJ2-7|TRBV6-6|few|13
TGTGCCAGCAGTTCGAGCCTCTACTACGAGCAGTACTTC
CASSSSLYYEQYF
>TRBD1|TRBJ1-4|TRBV7-2|.|15
TGTGCCAGCAGCTTTAGGGACAGGGCCGGTGAAAAACTGTTTTTT
CASSFRDRAGEKLFF
>TRBD2|TRBJ2-1|TRBV9|.|15
TGTGCCAGCAGCCGGAGCGGGGCCGCTTACAATGAGCAGTTCTTC
CASSRSGAAYNEQFF
>.|TRBJ2-6|TRBV30|once|18
TGTGCCTGGAGTGTCTTAGCGCTTCGGGGCTCTGGGGCCAACGTCCTGACTTTC
CAWSVLALRGSGANVLTF
>.|TRBJ2-1|TRBV24-1|once|14
TGTGCCACCAGTGATCCTGACTATTACAATGAGCAGTTCTTC
CATSDPDYYNEQFF
>TRBD2|TRBJ2-7|TRBV30|.|16
TGTGCCTGGAGTGGGGGTAGCGGGGTCACATCCTACGAGCAGTACTTC
CAWSGGSGVTSYEQYF
>TRBD1|TRBJ2-1|TRBV7-7|.|15
TGTGCCAGCAGCCCCCTCGGGACAGGGGCCAATGAGCAGTTCTTC
CASSPLGTGANEQFF
>.|TRBJ1-1|TRBV19|.|13
TGTGCCAGTAGTTCCGGACAGAACACTGAAGCTTTCTTT
CASSSGQNTEAFF
>.|TRBJ2-1|TRBV19|.|15
TGTGCCAGTAAACTCCGGGAAACCGACAATGAGGAGCAGTTCTTC
CASKLRETDNEEQFF
>.|TRBJ1-2|TRBV7-2|.|14
TGTGCCAGCTCGGCCCGTCGAACCCCTTATGGCTACACCTTC
CASSARRTPYGYTF
>.|TRBJ1-2|TRBV7-9|once|14
TGTGCCAGCAGCTTAGGCGGGGTTAACTATGGCTACACCTTC
CASSLGGVNYGYTF
>.|TRBJ1-2|TRBV5-4|.|12
TGTGCCAGCAGCTTTTATGGAGGAGGCTACACCTTC
CASSFYGGGYTF
>TRBD1|TRBJ1-1|TRBV5-1|.|16
TGCGCCAGCAGCAGGGGACAGGCACGCATGAACACTGAAGCTTTCTTT
CASSRGQARMNTEAFF
>.|TRBJ1-2|TRBV19|.|15
TGTGCCAGTAAGGGGCCGGCTAGGGAGAGGGGTGGCTACACCTTC
CASKGPARERGGYTF
>.|TRBJ1-1|TRBV5-1|.|14
TGCGCCAGCAGCTTGGTCTCCGGGGGTACTGAAGCTTTCTTT
CASSLVSGGTEAFF
>TRBD1|TRBJ2-6|TRBV3-1/TRBV3-2|.|19
TGTGCCAGCAGTGATATCCGTGGGACAGGGTTCTCTGGGGCCAACGTCCTGACTTTC
CASSDIRGTGFSGANVLTF
>.|TRBJ2-4|TRBV5-4|.|17
TGTGCCAGCAGCTTCAAGGACAGTATTAGATTTAAAAACATTCAGTACTTC
CASSFKDSIRFKNIQYF
>.|TRBJ1-5|TRBV24-1|.|17
TGTGCCACCAGTGATAACGGGAGGGGCAGTGGCAATCAGCCCCAGCATTTT
CATSDNGRGSGNQPQHF
>.|TRBJ2-3|TRBV7-3|.|15
TGTGCCAGCAGCTTATCTGGGGGGCGCACAGATACGCAGTATTTT
CASSLSGGRTDTQYF
>.|TRBJ1-1|TRBV28|.|14
TGTGCCAGCAGTTTAATCGCAGGGAACACTGAAGCTTTCTTT
CASSLIAGNTEAFF
>TRBD2|TRBJ2-3|TRBV5-1|.|14
TGCGCCAGCAGCGACGGGACTACGGGAGATACGCAGTATTTT
CASSDGTTGDTQYF
>.|TRBJ1-3|TRBV25-1|once|17
TGTGCCAGCAGTGAATCCAGAGGGAACAGTCTGCGAAACACCATATATTTT
CASSESRGNSLRNTIYF
>.|TRBJ1-5|TRBV6-6|.|14
TGTGCCAGCAGTTCCACAGGGATCGGCCAGCCCCAGCATTTT
CASSSTGIGQPQHF
>.|TRBJ2-5|TRBV12-3/TRBV12-4|.|13
TGTGCCAGCAGTTCCCGGGGGGCAGAGACCCAGTACTTC
CASSSRGAETQYF
>.|TRBJ2-7|TRBV6-2/TRBV6-3|.|13
TGTGCCAGCAGTACGTTCAAGACCGGCGAGCAGTACTTC
CASSTFKTGEQYF
>.|TRBJ2-1|TRBV12-3/TRBV12-4|.|12
TGTGCCAGCAGTTTAGTAGGCGGGCTGGGGATCTTC
CASSLVGGLGIF